This record covers a single T cell receptor beta chain. The data originate from a study of T cells after yellow fever vaccination. CDR1 is SGHTA and CDR2 is FQGNSA in the germline V gene. The CDR3 extends over 15 amino acids. Trimming took 2 bases from V and 1 from J, leaving 8 bases between them. TCRdb ran MiXCR on the 5' RACE reads and lists one entry per CDR3 protein. The sample has more than 300,000 distinct CDR3 sequences, approximately 12% seen once. This TCR came from a man between 18 and 35 years old who received the YFV17D yellow fever vaccine. Sequencing used CD4+ T cells sorted from PBMCs, obtained 45 days after the yellow fever booster vaccination. The chain combines TRBV7-2 with TRBJ2-2; possible D gene TRBD2, 6 bases. DNA for the CDR3: TGTGCCAGCAGCTTATTGCGGGGGAACACCGGGGAGCTGTTTTTT. Translation: CASSLLRGNTGELFF.